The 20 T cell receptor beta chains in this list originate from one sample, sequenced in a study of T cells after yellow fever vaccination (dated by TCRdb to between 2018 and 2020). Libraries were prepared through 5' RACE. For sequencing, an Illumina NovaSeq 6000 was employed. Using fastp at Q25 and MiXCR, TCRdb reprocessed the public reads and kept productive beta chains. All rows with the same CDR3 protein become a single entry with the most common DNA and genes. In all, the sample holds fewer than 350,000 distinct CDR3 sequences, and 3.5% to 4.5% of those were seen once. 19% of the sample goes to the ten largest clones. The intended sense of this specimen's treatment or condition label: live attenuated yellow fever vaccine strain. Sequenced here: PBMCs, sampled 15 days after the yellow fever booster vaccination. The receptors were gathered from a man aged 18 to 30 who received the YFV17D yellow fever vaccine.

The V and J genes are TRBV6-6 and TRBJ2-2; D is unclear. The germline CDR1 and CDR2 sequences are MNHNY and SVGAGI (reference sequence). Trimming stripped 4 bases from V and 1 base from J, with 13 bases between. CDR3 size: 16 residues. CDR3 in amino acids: CASSSPVPLNTGELFF. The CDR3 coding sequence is TGTGCCAGCAGTTCGCCCGTTCCTTTGAACACCGGGGAGCTGTTTTTT.

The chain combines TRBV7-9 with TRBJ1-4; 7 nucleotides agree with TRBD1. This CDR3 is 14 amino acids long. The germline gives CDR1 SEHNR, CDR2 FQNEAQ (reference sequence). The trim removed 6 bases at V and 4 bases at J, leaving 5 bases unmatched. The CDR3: CASSSWDSNEKLFF. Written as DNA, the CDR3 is TGTGCCAGCAGTTCTTGGGACAGTAATGAAAAACTGTTTTTT.

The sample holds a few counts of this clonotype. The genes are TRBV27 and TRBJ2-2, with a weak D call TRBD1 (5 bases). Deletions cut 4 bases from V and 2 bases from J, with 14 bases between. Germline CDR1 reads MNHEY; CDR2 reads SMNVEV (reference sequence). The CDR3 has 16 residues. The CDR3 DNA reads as TGTGCCAGCAGTTGGGTCGTTGGGGCCAACACCGGGGAGCTGTTTTTT. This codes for CASSWVVGANTGELFF.

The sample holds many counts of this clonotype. DNA of the CDR3: TGCGCCAGCAGCTTGGGATTAGCGGGGGATTTATCCTACGAGCAGTACTTC. As protein: CASSLGLAGDLSYEQYF. The gene calls are TRBV5-1 and TRBJ2-7; TRBD2 matches 9 bases. The CDR3 consists of 17 residues. The V segment lost 0 bases and the J segment 1 base; nucleotides outside the gene matches: 8. Germline CDR1 SGHRS, CDR2 YFSETQ.

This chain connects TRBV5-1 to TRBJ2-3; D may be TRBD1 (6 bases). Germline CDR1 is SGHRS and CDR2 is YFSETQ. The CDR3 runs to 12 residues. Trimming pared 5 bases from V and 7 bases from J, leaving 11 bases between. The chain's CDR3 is CASSYTGYTQYF. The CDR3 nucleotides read TGCGCCAGCAGTTACACAGGGTATACGCAGTATTTT.

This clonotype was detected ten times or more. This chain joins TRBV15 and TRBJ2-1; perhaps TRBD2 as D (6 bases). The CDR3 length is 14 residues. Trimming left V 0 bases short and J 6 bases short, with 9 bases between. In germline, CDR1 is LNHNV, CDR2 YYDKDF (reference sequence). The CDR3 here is CATSRDTSFNEQFF. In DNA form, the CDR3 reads TGTGCCACCAGCAGAGATACTAGCTTCAATGAGCAGTTCTTC. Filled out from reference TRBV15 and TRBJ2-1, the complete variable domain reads DAMVIQNPRYQVTQFGKPVTLSCSQTLNHNVMYWYQQKSSQAPKLLFHYYDKDFNNEADTPDNFQSRRPNTSFCFLDIRSPGLGDTAMYLCATSRDTSFNEQFFGPGTRLTVL.

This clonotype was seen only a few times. The CDR3 DNA follows: TGCGCCAGCAGCCAAGAGACAGACCTGAGCTCCTACAATGAGCAGTTCTTC. Its protein is CASSQETDLSSYNEQFF. This chain uses TRBV4-3 with TRBJ2-1; perhaps TRBD1 as D (5 bases). Per the germline V gene, CDR1 is LGHNA and CDR2 is YSLEER. CDR3 length: 17 residues. V was trimmed by 0 bases and J by 0 bases, leaving 12 bases between them.

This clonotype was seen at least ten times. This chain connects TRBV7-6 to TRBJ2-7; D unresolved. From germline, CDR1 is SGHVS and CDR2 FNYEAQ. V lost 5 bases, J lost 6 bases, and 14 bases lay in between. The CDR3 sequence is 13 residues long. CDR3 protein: CASSAGPFAEQYV. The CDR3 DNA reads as TGTGCCAGCAGCGCCGGACCCTTTGCCGAGCAGTACGTC.

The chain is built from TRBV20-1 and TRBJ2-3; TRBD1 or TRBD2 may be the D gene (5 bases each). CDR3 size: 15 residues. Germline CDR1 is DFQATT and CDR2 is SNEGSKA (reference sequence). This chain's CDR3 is CSANGDRPKTDTQYF. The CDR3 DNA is TGCAGCGCGAACGGGGACCGCCCGAAGACAGATACGCAGTATTTT.

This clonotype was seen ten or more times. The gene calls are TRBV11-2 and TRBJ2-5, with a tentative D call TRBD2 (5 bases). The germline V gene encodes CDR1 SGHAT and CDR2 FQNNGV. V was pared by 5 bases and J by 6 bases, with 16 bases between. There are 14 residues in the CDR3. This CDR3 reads CASSPRRGRKTQYF. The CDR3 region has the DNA TGTGCCAGCAGCCCCCGTCGGGGTAGAAAGACCCAGTACTTC.

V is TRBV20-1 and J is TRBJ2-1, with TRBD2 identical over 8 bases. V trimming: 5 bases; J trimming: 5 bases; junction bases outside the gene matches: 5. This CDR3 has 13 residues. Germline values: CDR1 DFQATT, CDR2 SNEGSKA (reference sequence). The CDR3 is CSARRGAHNEQFF. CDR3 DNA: TGCAGTGCTCGGCGGGGGGCCCACAATGAGCAGTTCTTC.

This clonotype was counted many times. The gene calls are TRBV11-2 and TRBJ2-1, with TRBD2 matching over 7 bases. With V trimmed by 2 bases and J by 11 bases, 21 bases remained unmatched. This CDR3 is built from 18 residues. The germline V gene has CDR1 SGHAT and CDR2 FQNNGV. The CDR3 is CASSLLGEGITHKFKQFF. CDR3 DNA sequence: TGTGCCAGCAGCTTACTCGGGGAGGGGATAACCCACAAGTTTAAGCAGTTCTTC.

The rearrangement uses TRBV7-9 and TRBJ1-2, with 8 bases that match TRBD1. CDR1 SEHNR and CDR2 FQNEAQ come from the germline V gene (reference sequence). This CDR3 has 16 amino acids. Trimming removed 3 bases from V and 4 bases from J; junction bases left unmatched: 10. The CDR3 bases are TGTGCCAGCAGCTTTGGGTTGGCAGGGGGCTCCTATGGCTACACCTTC. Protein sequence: CASSFGLAGGSYGYTF. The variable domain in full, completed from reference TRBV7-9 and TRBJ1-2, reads DTGVSQNPRHKITKRGQNVTFRCDPISEHNRLYWYRQTLGQGPEFLTYFQNEAQLEKSRLLSDRFSAERPKGSFSTLEIQRTEQGDSAMYLCASSFGLAGGSYGYTFGSGTRLTVV.

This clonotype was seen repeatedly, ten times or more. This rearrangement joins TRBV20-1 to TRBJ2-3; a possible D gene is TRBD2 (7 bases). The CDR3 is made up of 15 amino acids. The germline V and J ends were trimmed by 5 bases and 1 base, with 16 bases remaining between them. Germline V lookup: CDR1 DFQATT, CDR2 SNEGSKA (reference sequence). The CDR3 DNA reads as TGCAGTGCTCAACGGGGGGCGACCGGCACAGATACGCAGTATTTT. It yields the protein CSAQRGATGTDTQYF.

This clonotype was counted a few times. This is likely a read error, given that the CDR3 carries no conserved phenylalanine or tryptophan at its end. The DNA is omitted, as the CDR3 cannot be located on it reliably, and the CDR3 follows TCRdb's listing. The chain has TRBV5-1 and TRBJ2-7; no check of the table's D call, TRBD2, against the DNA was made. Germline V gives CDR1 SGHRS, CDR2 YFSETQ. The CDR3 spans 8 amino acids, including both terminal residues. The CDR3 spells CASSSFGG.

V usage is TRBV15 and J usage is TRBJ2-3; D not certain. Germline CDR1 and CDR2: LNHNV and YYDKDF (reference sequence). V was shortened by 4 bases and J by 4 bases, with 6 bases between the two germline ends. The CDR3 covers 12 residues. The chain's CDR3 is CATSTGADTQYF. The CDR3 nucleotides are TGTGCCACCAGCACGGGCGCAGATACGCAGTATTTT. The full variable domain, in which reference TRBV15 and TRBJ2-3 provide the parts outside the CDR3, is DAMVIQNPRYQVTQFGKPVTLSCSQTLNHNVMYWYQQKSSQAPKLLFHYYDKDFNNEADTPDNFQSRRPNTSFCFLDIRSPGLGDTAMYLCATSTGADTQYFGPGTRLTVL.

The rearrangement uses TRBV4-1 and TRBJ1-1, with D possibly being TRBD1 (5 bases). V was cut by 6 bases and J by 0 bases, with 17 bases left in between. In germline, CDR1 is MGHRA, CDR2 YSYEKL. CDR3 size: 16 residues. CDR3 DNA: TGCGCCAGCAGTGGGGACCGAAGAACTCTGAACACTGAAGCTTTCTTT. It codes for CASSGDRRTLNTEAFF.

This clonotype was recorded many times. The CDR3 here is CASSFGAETQYF. In DNA form, the CDR3 reads TGTGCCAGCAGTTTCGGTGCAGAGACCCAGTACTTC. This sequence joins TRBV6-6 and TRBJ2-5; D is undetermined. Germline V CDR1 and CDR2: MNHNY, SVGAGI (reference sequence). V lost 4 bases and J 4 bases, leaving 7 bases between the germline ends. CDR3 length: 12 amino acids.

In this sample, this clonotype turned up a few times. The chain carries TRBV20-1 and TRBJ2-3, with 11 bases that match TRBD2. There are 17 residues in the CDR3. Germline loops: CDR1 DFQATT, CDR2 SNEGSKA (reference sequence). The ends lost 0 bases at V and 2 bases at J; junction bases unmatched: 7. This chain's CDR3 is CSARDIATSGVTDTQYF. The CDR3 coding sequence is TGCAGTGCTAGAGATATCGCGACTAGCGGGGTCACAGATACGCAGTATTTT.

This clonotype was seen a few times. The CDR3 DNA is TGTGCCAGCAGCTTAGGTTCCGGCTCTGCTAACTATGGCTACACCTTC. Protein sequence: CASSLGSGSANYGYTF. This chain connects TRBV7-2 to TRBJ1-2; no definite D call. Trimming shortened V by 1 base and J by 0 bases, and 12 bases separated the two germline ends. The CDR3 has 16 residues. Germline V gene sequence: CDR1 SGHTA, CDR2 FQGNSA.